This T cell receptor beta chain was observed in a study of T cells expressing NK-cell markers. Turning to the study itself: HCMV seropositivity marked most of the eight sequenced donors; one was seronegative.

The TCR beta cDNA came from 5'RACE template switching with UMIs. TCRdb reprocessed the 5' RACE reads and keeps a single row for each CDR3 protein, giving no DNA. Its table records about 160,000 distinct CDR3 sequences. Of note for this clonotype: The antigen remains unidentified.

Regarding the study as a whole: These same clonotypes (in several donors) also led the CD3+CD56-NKG2C+ fraction. Dominant NKG2C+ clonotype frequencies of roughly 1.0-8% of CD8+ T cells were measured in several donors.

The clonotype originates from a man between 18 and 69 years old in good health. Material: blood T cells: a sorted CD56 or NKG2C T cell subset, CD4+ or CD8+ T cells, or bulk PBMC T cells (not recorded which).

CDR3 residues: CASSLGQGTDTQYF. The V call is TRBV12-3 or TRBV12-4, the J call TRBJ2-3; TCRdb names TRBD1, which stays unverified in the absence of DNA. CDR3 size: 14 residues.